The rows below give T cell receptor beta chains drawn from one sample of a study of blood T cell repertoires in COVID-19. Produced via immunoSEQ multiplex PCR; TCRdb's table is partial and in-frame only. This sample carries 150,000 to 200,000 clones, less than 90% of them seen once, and the ten largest clones take roughly 4%. The sequenced sample was peripheral blood. The receptors shown here come from an older woman with acute or convalescent COVID-19. The CDR3 runs from the conserved cysteine through the conserved F or W. D genes are given only for firm matches. A row's size may be missing; if present it is once, few, many or a size class.

clone size	V gene	J gene	D gene	CDR3 DNA	CDR3 protein
NA	TRBV30	TRBJ1-1	NA	TGTGTAATCCAGACACAGATGAACACTGAAGCTTTCTTT	CVIQTQMNTEAFF
NA	TRBV21-1	TRBJ1-1	NA	TGTGCCGACGGGGGGGAAGTGGTGAACACTGAAGCTTTCTTT	CADGGEVVNTEAFF
NA	TRBV19	TRBJ1-5	NA	TGTGCCAGTTCGCCCGGACAGATCAATCAGCCCCAGCATTTT	CASSPGQINQPQHF
few	TRBV5-8	TRBJ2-2	TRBD1	TGTGCCAGCAGCCCATATAAGGGGGCGTACACCGGGGAGCTGTTTTTT	CASSPYKGAYTGELFF
NA	TRBV5-1	TRBJ2-2	TRBD2	TGCGCCAGTGAAGCGGGACTGAACACCGGGGAGCTGTTTTTT	CASEAGLNTGELFF
NA	TRBV6-5	TRBJ2-1	TRBD2	TGTGCCAGCCAAAGACTAGCTACCTACAATGAGCAGTTCTTC	CASQRLATYNEQFF
NA	TRBV28	TRBJ2-1	TRBD2	TGTGCCAGCAGTTTAGCGGGAGGGTCCTACAATGAGCAGTTCTTC	CASSLAGGSYNEQFF
NA	TRBV9	TRBJ2-1	TRBD2	TGTGCCAGCAGCCAAGGCGGGAGGGCCGACTACAATGAGCAGTTCTTC	CASSQGGRADYNEQFF
NA	TRBV5-6	TRBJ1-5	NA	TGTGCCAGCAGCTCCTACCAGGGATTTTTGAATCAGCCCCAGCATTTT	CASSSYQGFLNQPQHF
once	TRBV5-1	TRBJ1-4	NA	TGCGCCAGCAGCTTGGCTACAGGGTCTAATGAAAAACTGTTTTTT	CASSLATGSNEKLFF
NA	TRBV10-3	TRBJ2-3	NA	TGTGCCATCACTCCGGGAGAGGCAGATACGCAGTATTTT	CAITPGEADTQYF
NA	TRBV7-8	TRBJ1-5	NA	TGTGCCAGCAGCTTAGCAGGGGCATTCAATCAGCCCCAGCATTTT	CASSLAGAFNQPQHF
NA	TRBV7-3	TRBJ2-1	TRBD2	TGTGCCAGCAGCTTAAGAAGCGGGAGGGCCTCCTACAATGAGCAGTTCTTC	CASSLRSGRASYNEQFF
NA	TRBV15	TRBJ2-1	TRBD1	TGTGCCACCAGCAGAGATCTGGACAGGGGGAATGAGCAGTTCTTC	CATSRDLDRGNEQFF
once	TRBV27	TRBJ2-1	TRBD2	TGTGCCAGCAGTAAGGCGGGAGGCTACTACAATGAGCAGTTCTTC	CASSKAGGYYNEQFF
NA	TRBV6-2/TRBV6-3	TRBJ1-2	NA	TGTGCCAGCAGCCGGGACACCTTGAGCTATGGCTACACCTTC	CASSRDTLSYGYTF
NA	TRBV4-3	TRBJ2-7	NA	TGCGCCAGCAGCCCGAGGGTTGGAGACTACGAGCAGTACTTC	CASSPRVGDYEQYF
NA	TRBV9	TRBJ2-5	TRBD1	TGTGCCAGCAGCGTCACCTCGCGACAGGGCCAAGAGACCCAGTACTTC	CASSVTSRQGQETQYF
NA	TRBV19	TRBJ2-7	TRBD2	TGTGCCAGTAGTCAAGGACTAGCGGATCTTTACGAGCAGTACTTC	CASSQGLADLYEQYF
NA	TRBV5-1	TRBJ1-1	NA	TGCGCCAGCAGCCCAGGGAGGCTGGACACTGAAGCTTTCTTT	CASSPGRLDTEAFF
NA	TRBV4-3	TRBJ1-2	TRBD1	TGCGCCAGCAGCCTGGGGACAGGGGAGTATGGCTACACCTTC	CASSLGTGEYGYTF
NA	TRBV4-2	TRBJ2-2	NA	TGTGCCAGCAGCCCTTCGGGTGGAGGGTCCCGTATTAACACCGGGGAGCTGTTTTTT	CASSPSGGGSRINTGELFF
NA	TRBV11-2	TRBJ2-1	NA	TGTGCCAGCAGCTTAGATATCGTCCGCAATGAGCAGTTCTTC	CASSLDIVRNEQFF